The T cell receptor beta chain under discussion was sequenced for a study of siplizumab effects on memory and regulatory T cells. Details on this clone: Its antigen remains unknown.

The J segment lost 5 bases and the V segment lost 5 bases, leaving 4 bases of the junction unmatched. The CDR3 is 14 residues long. In germline, CDR1 is SGHVS, CDR2 FNYEAQ. Here immunoSEQ multiplex PCR was the method, and the copy in TCRdb shows in-frame clones only, minus some. This sample carries roughly 50,000 clones, roughly 87% of them seen once, and the ten largest clones take 0.3% to 0.35%. Broader study findings: A naive or memory phenotype could not be assigned to roughly 80-96% of the proliferating CD4+ or CD8+ clones. Naive T cells appeared more diverse than memory cells and seemed to be major alloresponse contributors.

The sample consisted of naive CD8+ T cells sorted from blood. V is TRBV7-6 and J is TRBJ2-1, with 9 bases matching TRBD1. The clonotype originates from a human donor in good health. CDR3 DNA: TGTGCCAGCAGCCTGGGACAGGGAGACAATGAGCAGTTCTTC. This codes for CASSLGQGDNEQFF.